In its sample, the clone carrying this TCR beta chain was seen once. This specimen belongs to a study of blood T cell repertoires in COVID-19. As for the study in general: Both acute and convalescent COVID-19 samples were obtained from the United States, Italy and Spain. T cells, B-cell-depleted T cells, or PBMCs supplied cDNA or gDNA.

The CDR3 has 15 residues. Trimming took 4 bases from V and 9 from J; bases not matched to a gene: 6. Germline V gene data show CDR1 as SGHTA and CDR2 as FQGNSA. In the authors' workflow: Reference gene primer amplification gave nucleated cell count estimates. The protocol was immunoSEQ multiplex PCR, while the TCRdb copy is restricted to in-frame clones and leaves out a portion. Clone size and the V and J calls come from that table; the DNA yielded D and trimming. The repertoire holds about 310,000 clones, with more than 85% as singletons. The sequenced sample was peripheral blood. The sequence was obtained from a man between 65 and 85 years old with acute or convalescent COVID-19. The chain uses TRBV7-2 and TRBJ1-6; the match to TRBD1 covers 10 bases. CDR3 DNA sequence: TGTGCCAGCAGCTCGGACAGGGGGATGGGTTCACCCCTCCACTTT. It yields the protein CASSSDRGMGSPLHF.